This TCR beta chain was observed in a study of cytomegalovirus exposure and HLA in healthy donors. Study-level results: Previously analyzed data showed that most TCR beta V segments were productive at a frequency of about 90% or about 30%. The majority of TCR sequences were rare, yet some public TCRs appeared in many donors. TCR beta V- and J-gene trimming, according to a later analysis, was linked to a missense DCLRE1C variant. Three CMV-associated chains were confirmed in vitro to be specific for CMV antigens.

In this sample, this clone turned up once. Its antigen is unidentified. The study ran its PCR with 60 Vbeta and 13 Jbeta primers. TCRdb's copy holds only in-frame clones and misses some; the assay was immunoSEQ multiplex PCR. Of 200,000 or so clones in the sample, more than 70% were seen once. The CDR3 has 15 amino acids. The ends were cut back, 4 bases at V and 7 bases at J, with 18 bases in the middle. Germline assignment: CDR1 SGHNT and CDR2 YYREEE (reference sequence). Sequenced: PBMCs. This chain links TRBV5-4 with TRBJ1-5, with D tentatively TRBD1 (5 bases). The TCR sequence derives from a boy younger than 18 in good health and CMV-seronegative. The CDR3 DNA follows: TGTGCCAGCAGCCGCGGGCCGGGGAGGGACCAGCCCCAGCATTTT. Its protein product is CASSRGPGRDQPQHF.